The rows below give T cell receptor beta chains drawn from one sample of a study of blood T cell repertoires in COVID-19. The data were produced by immunoSEQ multiplex PCR, yet TCRdb's version contains in-frame clones alone and is incomplete. This sample has under 200,000 clones; roughly nine tenths occur once, and the top ten carry 11%. The source material was peripheral blood. The source of these receptors is a woman aged 55 to 70 with COVID-19, enrolled during active disease. Each CDR3 is given with its conserved first and last residue. D genes are given only for firm matches. Not every row has a clone size; where given, it reads once, few, many or a size class.

d_call	v_call	cdr3_length	j_call	clone_size	cdr3_nt	cdr3_aa
-	TRBV6-5	16	TRBJ2-5	-	TGTGCCAGCAGTTACGCCGACCGCTCCCCAAGAGGGACCCAGTACTTC	CASSYADRSPRGTQYF
-	TRBV5-4	15	TRBJ1-2	-	TGTGCCAGCAGCTTGGCCCCCCAGGGGAACTATGGCTACACCTTC	CASSLAPQGNYGYTF
-	TRBV6-2/TRBV6-3	13	TRBJ1-1	-	TGTGCCAGCAGCCGCGGACGGGGGGGTGCAGCTTTCTTT	CASSRGRGGAAFF
-	TRBV6-2/TRBV6-3	15	TRBJ2-1	-	TGTGCCAGCAGCTCTCATCTAGGCTCCTACAATGAGCAGTTCTTC	CASSSHLGSYNEQFF
-	TRBV5-4	15	TRBJ2-2	-	TGTGCCAGCAAAATAGGGGGGGCCTACACCGGGGAGCTGTTTTTT	CASKIGGAYTGELFF
-	TRBV21-1	16	TRBJ2-1	-	TGTGCCAGCAGTTCTCTAGCGGGAGTTTCCTACAATGAGCAGTTCTTC	CASSSLAGVSYNEQFF
-	TRBV9	14	TRBJ2-7	-	TGTGCCAGCAGCGTAGCCCCGGGGATCTACGAGCAGTACTTC	CASSVAPGIYEQYF
TRBD1	TRBV18	17	TRBJ1-2	-	TGTGCCAGCTCACCAGGGGCAGAGGACAGGCGGTCTCGGGGCTACACCTTC	CASSPGAEDRRSRGYTF
-	TRBV6-5	12	TRBJ1-6	-	TGTGCCAGCATAGGACAGCGTTCACCCCTCCACTTT	CASIGQRSPLHF
TRBD1	TRBV29-1	14	TRBJ1-4	-	TGCAGCGTTGGGGCGGACAGGGGGCGAGAAAAACTGTTTTTT	CSVGADRGREKLFF
-	TRBV10-3	14	TRBJ2-2	-	TGTGCCATCAGTGAGTTTGAGGGCACCGGGGAGCTGTTTTTT	CAISEFEGTGELFF
TRBD1	TRBV19	18	TRBJ1-2	-	TGTGCCAGTAGTATAGTCCTGACAGGGGCCGTGCTGTACTATGGCTACACCTTC	CASSIVLTGAVLYYGYTF
-	TRBV5-1	14	TRBJ1-4	few	TGCGCCAGCAGCTTCAGGGCGACTAATGAAAAACTGTTTTTT	CASSFRATNEKLFF
-	TRBV28	12	TRBJ2-3	once	TGTGCCAGCAGCACTCCCACAGATACGCAGTATTTT	CASSTPTDTQYF
TRBD2	TRBV6-5	15	TRBJ2-2	-	TGTGCCAGCAGTTACGCTGCGGGAGCGGTCGGGGAGCTGTTTTTT	CASSYAAGAVGELFF
-	TRBV4-3	13	TRBJ1-2	once	TGCGCCAGCAGCCCGGAGGTTAACTATGGCTACACCTTC	CASSPEVNYGYTF
TRBD1	TRBV19	15	TRBJ2-3	-	TGTGCCAGTAGTATGGACAGGCTGGGCACAGATACGCAGTATTTT	CASSMDRLGTDTQYF
TRBD1	TRBV2	15	TRBJ1-2	-	TGTGCCAGCAGTAACAGGGGCCGGGTCGACTATGGCTACACCTTC	CASSNRGRVDYGYTF
TRBD1	TRBV7-2	15	TRBJ1-3	-	TGTGCCAGCAGCTCCATGACAGGGACTGGAAACACCATATATTTT	CASSSMTGTGNTIYF
-	TRBV4-2	14	TRBJ1-4	-	TGTGCCAGCAGCCAATATGCAACTAATGAAAAACTGTTTTTT	CASSQYATNEKLFF
TRBD2	TRBV28	16	TRBJ2-4	-	TGTGCCAGCAGTCCTCCCACAACTAGCGGGACTGACATTCAGTACTTC	CASSPPTTSGTDIQYF
-	TRBV10-3	16	TRBJ2-1	-	TGTGCCATCAGTGAGTCTGGGGGAGGGGGACACAATGAGCAGTTCTTC	CAISESGGGGHNEQFF
-	TRBV15	14	TRBJ1-1	-	TGTGCCACCTTTCAACAGGAGACGAACACTGAAGCTTTCTTT	CATFQQETNTEAFF
TRBD1	TRBV19	18	TRBJ1-3	-	TGTGCCAGTAGTATGTACCAGGACAGGGCAAAGGCTGGAAACACCATATATTTT	CASSMYQDRAKAGNTIYF
-	TRBV28	14	TRBJ2-3	-	TGTGCCAGCACAAAGGAGGGGACCGCAGATACGCAGTATTTT	CASTKEGTADTQYF
-	TRBV6-1	17	TRBJ2-6	-	TGTGCCAGCAGTGCTCGACAGGTACCCTCTGGGGCCAACGTCCTGACTTTC	CASSARQVPSGANVLTF
-	TRBV9	16	TRBJ2-1	-	TGTGCCAGCAGCGTAGTGTCGGTCGTACAGGACAATGAGCAGTTCTTC	CASSVVSVVQDNEQFF
-	TRBV11-1	15	TRBJ2-1	-	TGTGCCAGCACCCAGGCCGCCCTTAGCTACAATGAGCAGTTCTTC	CASTQAALSYNEQFF
-	TRBV20-1	11	TRBJ1-2	-	TGCAGTGCTCGTATCCTAAGTGGCTACACCTTC	CSARILSGYTF
TRBD1	TRBV30	12	TRBJ2-1	-	TGTGCCTGGAGTGACCGGGACAGAAAGCAGTTCTTC	CAWSDRDRKQFF
-	TRBV24-1	14	TRBJ1-2	-	TGTGCCACCAGTGATCTTGACAGGAACTATGGCTACACCTTC	CATSDLDRNYGYTF
TRBD1	TRBV6-1	13	TRBJ1-2	-	TGTGCCAGCAGCTCGACAGGGGGCAATGGCTACACCTTC	CASSSTGGNGYTF
-	TRBV7-8	18	TRBJ1-5	-	TGTGCCAGCAGCGCACTCGGGCCGCAGGCGACTAATAATCAGCCCCAGCATTTT	CASSALGPQATNNQPQHF
-	TRBV11-3	11	TRBJ2-1	-	TGTGCCAGCAGACTAGCCGATGAGCAGTTCTTC	CASRLADEQFF
TRBD1	TRBV18	16	TRBJ1-6	few	TGTGCCAGCTCACCGGGGACAGGGAGTCGAGGATCACCCCTCCACTTT	CASSPGTGSRGSPLHF
TRBD1	TRBV3-1/TRBV3-2	16	TRBJ1-6	-	TGTGCCAGCAGCCCACGACAGGGGGCGGCCAATTCACCCCTCCACTTT	CASSPRQGAANSPLHF
TRBD1	TRBV29-1	12	TRBJ1-2	-	TGCAGCGTTATCGACAGGGGGTATGGCTACACCTTC	CSVIDRGYGYTF
TRBD2	TRBV6-1	15	TRBJ2-5	few	TGTGCCAGCAGTGAACTAGCGGGAGGGCCAGAGACCCAGTACTTC	CASSELAGGPETQYF
TRBD1	TRBV19	14	TRBJ1-3	-	TGTGCCAGTAGACAGGGGGCAAATGGAAACACCATATATTTT	CASRQGANGNTIYF
-	TRBV28	14	TRBJ1-2	-	TGTGCCAGCAGTTTAGGTCGGGGAAACTATGGCTACACCTTC	CASSLGRGNYGYTF
-	TRBV11-3	14	TRBJ2-3	-	TGTGCCAGCAGCTTAGGTCCGGTTCGAGATACGCAGTATTTT	CASSLGPVRDTQYF
-	TRBV19	14	TRBJ1-5	once	TGTGCCAGTATGCTACAGGGTAGGAATCAGCCCCAGCATTTT	CASMLQGRNQPQHF
-	TRBV19	14	TRBJ1-5	-	TGTGCCAGTAGTATGGTTGGCGGCACGCGGCCCCAGCATTTT	CASSMVGGTRPQHF
-	TRBV11-2	12	TRBJ2-7	-	TGTGCCAGCAGCCCGAGCCGGTACGAGCAGTACTTC	CASSPSRYEQYF
-	TRBV2	10	TRBJ2-7	-	TGTGCCAGCAGACAGGCAAAGCAGTACTTC	CASRQAKQYF
TRBD1	TRBV20-1	11	TRBJ2-1	-	TGCAGTGCTATACAGGGGAATGAGCAGTTCTTC	CSAIQGNEQFF